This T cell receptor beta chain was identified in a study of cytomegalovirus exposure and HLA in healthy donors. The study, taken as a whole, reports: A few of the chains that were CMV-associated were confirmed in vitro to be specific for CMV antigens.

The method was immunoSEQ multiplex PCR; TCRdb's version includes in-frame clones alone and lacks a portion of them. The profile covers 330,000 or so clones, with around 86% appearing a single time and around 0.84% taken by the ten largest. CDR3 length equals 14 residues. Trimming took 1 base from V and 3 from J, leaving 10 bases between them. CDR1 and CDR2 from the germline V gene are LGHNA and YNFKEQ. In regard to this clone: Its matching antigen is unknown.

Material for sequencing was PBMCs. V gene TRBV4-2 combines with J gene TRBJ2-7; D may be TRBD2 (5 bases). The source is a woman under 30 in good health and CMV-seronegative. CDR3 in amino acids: CASSQGLASYEQYF. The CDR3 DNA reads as TGTGCCAGCAGCCAAGGGCTAGCCAGCTACGAGCAGTACTTC.